A single sample is the source of the 17 T cell receptor beta chains below, sequenced in a study of cytomegalovirus exposure and HLA in healthy donors. This PCR relied on a set of 60 Vbeta primers and 13 Jbeta primers. Some clones are missing from TCRdb's copy, which holds only in-frame ones; the method was immunoSEQ multiplex PCR. The sample contains about 140,000 clones, 76% of which appear only once. The sequencing sample was made of PBMCs. These receptors came from a middle-aged woman in good health and CMV-seronegative.

This rearrangement joins TRBV18 to TRBJ1-4, with D possibly matching TRBD1 (6 bases). V lost 2 bases, J lost 0 bases, and 7 bases lay in between. The CDR3 runs to 15 residues. The germline V gene has CDR1 KGHSH and CDR2 LQKENI. The CDR3 DNA is TGTGCCAGCTCACCAAGGACAGCAACTAATGAAAAACTGTTTTTT. Its protein product is CASSPRTATNEKLFF.

In this sample, this clone turned up a few times. The chain employs TRBV7-2 and TRBJ1-1; D gene uncertain. V was clipped by 2 bases and J by 1 base, with 8 bases between them. The CDR3 spans 14 residues. Germline V gene data show CDR1 as SGHTA and CDR2 as FQGNSA. For the CDR3, the DNA is TGTGCCAGCAGCTTATTAAGAGAGAACACTGAAGCTTTCTTT. Residues: CASSLLRENTEAFF.

J is TRBJ1-4 and V is TRBV5-6, with 10 bases aligning to TRBD1. V lost 2 bases to trimming and J lost 2 bases; unmatched junction nucleotides: 9. CDR3 length equals 18 residues. Germline-derived CDR1 and CDR2 are SGHDT and YYEEEE. The CDR3 reads CASSFLTGGGFTNEKLFF. CDR3 DNA sequence: TGTGCCAGCAGCTTCCTGACAGGGGGCGGTTTTACTAATGAAAAACTGTTTTTT.

The V call is TRBV27, the J call TRBJ2-5; a possible D gene is TRBD2 (5 bases). Germline V lookup: CDR1 MNHEY, CDR2 SMNVEV (reference sequence). Deletions cut 5 bases from V and 7 bases from J, with 20 bases between. The CDR3 is made up of 15 amino acids. CDR3 protein: CASSPLGLSSLTQYF. The CDR3 region has the DNA TGTGCCAGCAGTCCCCTCGGACTTTCAAGCTTGACCCAGTACTTC.

The chain combines TRBV19 with TRBJ1-5, with TRBD1 matching over 12 bases. The CDR3 is 17 amino acids. Germline V lookup: CDR1 LNHDA, CDR2 SQIVND (reference sequence). V gave up 4 bases and J gave up 7 bases; unmatched junction bases: 11. The CDR3 region is CASSSSPGQGAGQPQHF. DNA for the CDR3: TGTGCCAGTAGTAGTTCCCCGGGACAGGGGGCCGGGCAGCCCCAGCATTTT.

The chain carries TRBV9 and TRBJ2-1, with a possible D match to TRBD1 (7 bases). In germline, CDR1 is SGDLS, CDR2 YYNGEE. V lost 0 bases, J lost 9 bases, and 13 bases lay in between. This CDR3 spans 14 amino acids. In DNA form, the CDR3 reads TGTGCCAGCAGCGTAGTCCACAGGGGAGGTGAGCAGTTCTTC. It specifies CASSVVHRGGEQFF. Complete variable domain (other parts from reference TRBV9 and TRBJ2-1): DSGVTQTPKHLITATGQRVTLRCSPRSGDLSVYWYQQSLDQGLQFLIQYYNGEERAKGNILERFSAQQFPDLHSELNLSSLELGDSALYFCASSVVHRGGEQFFGPGTRLTVL.

The chain carries TRBV5-1 and TRBJ2-1; weak D call: TRBD2 (5 bases). The germline CDR1 and CDR2 sequences are SGHRS and YFSETQ. Trimming shortened V by 0 bases and J by 4 bases, and 11 bases separated the two germline ends. CDR3 size: 15 residues. The CDR3 loop reads CASSLEGGSYNEQFF. DNA of the CDR3: TGCGCCAGCAGCTTGGAAGGCGGGTCTTACAATGAGCAGTTCTTC.

V is TRBV19 and J is TRBJ2-6; D uncertain. The CDR3 extends over 16 amino acids. Germline values: CDR1 LNHDA, CDR2 SQIVND (reference sequence). V was trimmed by 7 bases and J by 0 bases, leaving 13 bases between them. The DNA of the CDR3 is TGTGCCAGTAATCGCCAGCCTAGCTCTGGGGCCAACGTCCTGACTTTC. It codes for CASNRQPSSGANVLTF.

This clone appeared a few times. The chain uses TRBV27 and TRBJ1-4, with unresolved D. Germline values: CDR1 MNHEY, CDR2 SMNVEV (reference sequence). With 2 bases removed from V and 0 bases from J, the gap between germline ends came to 4 bases. The CDR3 has 14 amino acids. The CDR3 is CASSLRSTNEKLFF. As DNA, the CDR3 is TGTGCCAGCAGTTTACGGTCAACTAATGAAAAACTGTTTTTT.

The chain recombines TRBV5-6 with TRBJ2-5; 7 bases fit TRBD1. CDR1 and CDR2 (germline): SGHDT, YYEEEE. V lost 1 base, J lost 4 bases, and 4 bases stayed unmatched. This CDR3 spans 14 amino acids. The CDR3 DNA reads TGTGCCAGCAGCTTGAGGGGGCTAGGAGAGACCCAGTACTTC. It translates to CASSLRGLGETQYF.

The chain is built from TRBV4-1 and TRBJ2-7; 8 positions agree with TRBD2. This CDR3 is 16 amino acids long. CDR1 and CDR2 from the germline V gene are MGHRA and YSYEKL. After removal of 4 bases from V and 4 bases from J, the junction contained 12 bases not matched to a gene. CDR3 residues: CASSLIFGGDGYEQYF. The CDR3 DNA reads TGCGCCAGCAGCCTTATCTTCGGGGGGGATGGGTACGAGCAGTACTTC.

The chain has TRBV5-1 and TRBJ1-2; 7 bases are a match to TRBD1. Trimming removed 2 bases from V and 4 bases from J; junction bases left unmatched: 5. Germline-derived CDR1 and CDR2 are SGHRS and YFSETQ. CDR3 length equals 14 residues. The CDR3, as DNA: TGCGCCAGCAGCTTCGACAGGGATATCTATGGCTACACCTTC. It specifies CASSFDRDIYGYTF.

V is TRBV11-2 and J is TRBJ2-7, with TRBD2 matching over 10 bases. With V trimmed by 2 bases and J by 4 bases, 11 bases remained unmatched. Germline CDR1 reads SGHAT; CDR2 reads FQNNGV. CDR3 size: 17 residues. In nucleotides, the CDR3 is TGTGCCAGCAGCTTACAACTGGGGCTAGCGGGAGTATACGAGCAGTACTTC. Protein sequence: CASSLQLGLAGVYEQYF.

The chain carries TRBV30 and TRBJ1-2; D gene unclear. Germline V gene lookup returns CDR1 GTSNPN and CDR2 SVGIG (reference sequence). CDR3 length: 14 residues. Trimming stripped 2 bases from V and 4 bases from J, with 14 bases between. CDR3 amino acids: CAWSPQVITYGYTF. As DNA, the CDR3 is TGTGCCTGGAGTCCTCAGGTTATAACCTATGGCTACACCTTC.

The chain recombines TRBV5-1 with TRBJ2-5; 7 nucleotides match TRBD1. The J segment lost 5 bases and the V segment lost 4 bases, leaving 11 bases of the junction unmatched. The CDR3 loop spans 15 amino acids. The germline gives CDR1 SGHRS, CDR2 YFSETQ. CDR3 nucleotide sequence: TGCGCCAGCAGCCGGCTGACAGGGTTCGGGGAGACCCAGTACTTC. This sequence encodes CASSRLTGFGETQYF.

The count of this clone is one. The chain combines TRBV5-1 with TRBJ1-3; 7 nucleotides align to TRBD1. Germline V gene sequence: CDR1 SGHRS, CDR2 YFSETQ. This CDR3 is 16 amino acids long. The J segment lost 0 bases and the V segment lost 1 base, leaving 4 bases of the junction unmatched. DNA of the CDR3: TGCGCCAGCAGCTTGCAGGGGGTTCTCTCTGGAAACACCATATATTTT. As protein: CASSLQGVLSGNTIYF.

The V gene is TRBV29-1, the J gene TRBJ2-5; TRBD2 matches at 9 bases. CDR1 is SQVTM, CDR2 ANQGSEA, per germline. V trimming: 4 bases; J trimming: 5 bases; junction bases outside the gene matches: 5. The CDR3 is 13 amino acids. The CDR3 bases are TGCAGCGTTGGCGGGGGGGCTGGGGAGACCCAGTACTTC. This sequence encodes CSVGGGAGETQYF.